This TCR beta chain was found in a study of T cells in localized non-small cell lung cancer. Whole-study results and caveats: There was an association of higher blood T cell density with longer overall survival. T cell clonality was highest in uninvolved adjacent lung, above tumor.

As regards this clone: Antigen specificity is unknown.

The assay was immunoSEQ multiplex PCR, and TCRdb's table has in-frame clones only and misses some. Of approximately 2,000 clones listed, under 35% were seen once; the top ten hold 15% to 20%. The CDR3 spans 13 residues. Germline V CDR1 and CDR2: SQVTM, ANQGSEA. The V gene lost 2 bases and the J gene lost 8 bases, with 13 bases spanning the gap. This clonotype was obtained from a male donor older than 55 with stage I squamous cell lung carcinoma. This material consisted of normal lung tissue next to the tumor, taken before any cancer treatment. The V gene is TRBV29-1, the J gene TRBJ1-3; D is unclear. In nucleotides, the CDR3 is TGCAGCGTTGAATACTTCCAACGGGACACCATATATTTT. This codes for CSVEYFQRDTIYF.